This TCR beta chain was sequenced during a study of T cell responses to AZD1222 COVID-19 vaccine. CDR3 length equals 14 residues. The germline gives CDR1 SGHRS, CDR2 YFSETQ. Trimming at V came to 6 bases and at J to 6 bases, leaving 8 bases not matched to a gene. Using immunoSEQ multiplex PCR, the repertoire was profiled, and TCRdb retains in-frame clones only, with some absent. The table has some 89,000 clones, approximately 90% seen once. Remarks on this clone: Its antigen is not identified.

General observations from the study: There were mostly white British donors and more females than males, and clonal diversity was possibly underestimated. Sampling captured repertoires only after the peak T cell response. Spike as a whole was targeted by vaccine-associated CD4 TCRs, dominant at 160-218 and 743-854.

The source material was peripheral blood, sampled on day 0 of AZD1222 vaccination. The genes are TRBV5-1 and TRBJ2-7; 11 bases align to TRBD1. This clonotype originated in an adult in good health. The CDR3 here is CASNLGDRGSEQYF. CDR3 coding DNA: TGCGCCAGCAACCTGGGGGACAGGGGGAGCGAGCAGTACTTC.